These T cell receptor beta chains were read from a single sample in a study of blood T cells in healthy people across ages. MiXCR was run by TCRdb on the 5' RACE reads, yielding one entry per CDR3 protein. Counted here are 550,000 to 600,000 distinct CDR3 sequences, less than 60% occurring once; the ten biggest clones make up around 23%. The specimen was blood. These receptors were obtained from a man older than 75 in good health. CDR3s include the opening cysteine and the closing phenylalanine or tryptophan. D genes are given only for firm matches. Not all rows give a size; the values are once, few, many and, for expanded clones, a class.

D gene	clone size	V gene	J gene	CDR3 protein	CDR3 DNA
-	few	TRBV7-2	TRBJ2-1	CASSLGLPIQGEQFF	TGTGCCAGCAGCTTAGGACTACCAATCCAGGGTGAGCAGTTCTTC
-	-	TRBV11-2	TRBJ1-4	CASSLDAGAPRKLFF	TGTGCCAGCAGCTTAGATGCAGGGGCCCCACGAAAACTGTTTTTT
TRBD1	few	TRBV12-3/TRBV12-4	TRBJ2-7	CASSLMRQGARLTEQYF	TGTGCCAGCAGTTTAATGCGACAGGGGGCCAGGTTAACCGAGCAGTACTTC
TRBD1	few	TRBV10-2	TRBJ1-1	CASSPGQVTEAFF	TGCGCCAGCAGTCCCGGACAGGTCACTGAAGCTTTCTTT
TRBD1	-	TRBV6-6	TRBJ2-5	CASSYDREPQETQYF	TGTGCCAGCAGTTATGACAGGGAACCCCAAGAGACCCAGTACTTC
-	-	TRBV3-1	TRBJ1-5	CASSQDLTPNQPQHF	TGTGCCAGCAGCCAAGATTTGACACCAAATCAGCCCCAGCATTTT
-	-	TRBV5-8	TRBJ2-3	CASSLGQKPQDTQYF	TGTGCCAGCAGCTTGGGGCAGAAACCCCAGGATACGCAGTATTTT
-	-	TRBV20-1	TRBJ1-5	CSARHPGAPNQPQHF	TGCAGTGCTCGCCACCCGGGGGCTCCCAATCAGCCCCAGCATTTT
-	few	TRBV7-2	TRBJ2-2	CASSLEGMPGGELFF	TGTGCCAGCAGCTTAGAAGGGATGCCGGGCGGGGAGCTGTTTTTT
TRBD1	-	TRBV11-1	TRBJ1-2	CASSFSSTGKFGYTF	TGTGCCAGCAGCTTTTCATCGACAGGGAAGTTCGGCTACACCTTC
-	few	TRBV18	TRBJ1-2	CASSPGSTPNYGYTF	TGTGCCAGCTCACCAGGGAGCACACCCAACTATGGCTACACCTTC
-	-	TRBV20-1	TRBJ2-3	CSARFDRTGTDTQYF	TGCAGTGCTAGATTCGACAGAACTGGCACAGATACGCAGTATTTT
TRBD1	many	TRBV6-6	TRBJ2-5	CASSYGNRGQETQYF	TGTGCCAGCAGTTACGGGAACAGGGGTCAAGAGACCCAGTACTTC
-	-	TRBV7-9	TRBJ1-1	CASSLKETEAFF	TGTGCCAGCAGCTTAAAGGAAACTGAAGCTTTCTTT
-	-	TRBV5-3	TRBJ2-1	CARSFREPEQFF	TGTGCCAGAAGCTTTCGGGAGCCTGAGCAGTTCTTC
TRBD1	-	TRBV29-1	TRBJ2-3	CSAEGQGTDTQYF	TGCAGCGCTGAGGGACAGGGGACAGATACGCAGTATTTT
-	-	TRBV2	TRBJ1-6	CASSPTSSYNSPLHF	TGTGCCAGCAGTCCGACGAGCTCCTATAATTCACCCCTCCACTTT
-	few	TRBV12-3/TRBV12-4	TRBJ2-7	CASSLIEAYEQYF	TGTGCCAGCAGTTTGATAGAGGCCTACGAGCAGTACTTC
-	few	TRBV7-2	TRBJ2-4	CASSISRTGIQYF	TGTGCCAGCAGCATCTCCCGGACGGGCATTCAGTACTTC
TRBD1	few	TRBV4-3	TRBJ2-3	CASSQAGGSSSHTDTQYF	TGCGCCAGCAGCCAGGCAGGGGGCTCAAGTTCTCACACAGATACGCAGTATTTT
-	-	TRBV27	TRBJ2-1	CASGSQGRSQETQFF	TGTGCCAGCGGGTCACAGGGAAGATCCCAAGAGACCCAGTTCTTC
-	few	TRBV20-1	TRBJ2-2	CSAARVGELFF	TGCAGTGCTGCCCGGGTCGGGGAGCTGTTTTTT
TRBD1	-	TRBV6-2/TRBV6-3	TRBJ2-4	CASSTGTGIQYF	TGTGCCAGCAGTACCGGGACAGGAATTCAGTACTTC
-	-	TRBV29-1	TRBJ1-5	CSVGGLNQPQHF	TGCAGCGTTGGGGGGCTCAATCAGCCCCAGCATTTT
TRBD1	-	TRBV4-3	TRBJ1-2	CASSQAGGSGYTF	TGCGCCAGCAGCCAAGCAGGGGGTAGCGGCTACACCTTC
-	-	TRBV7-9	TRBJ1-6	CAGGPANNSPLHF	TGTGCCGGGGGTCCCGCAAATAATTCACCCCTCCACTTT
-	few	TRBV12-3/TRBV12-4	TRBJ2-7	CASSLNGPRGAEQYF	TGTGCCAGCAGTCTAAATGGGCCCAGAGGGGCCGAGCAGTACTTC
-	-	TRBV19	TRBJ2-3	CASSPRRLLTDTQYF	TGTGCCAGTAGTCCAAGGAGGTTGTTGACAGATACGCAGTATTTT
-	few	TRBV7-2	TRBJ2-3	CASSLASATDTQYF	TGTGCCAGCAGCTTAGCGTCAGCAACAGATACGCAGTATTTT
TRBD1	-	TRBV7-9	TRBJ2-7	CASSTRTGPSSYEQYF	TGTGCCAGCAGCACCAGGACAGGACCAAGCTCCTACGAGCAGTACTTC
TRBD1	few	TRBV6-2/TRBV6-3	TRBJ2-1	CASMGPGQGRDNEQFF	TGTGCCAGCATGGGACCGGGACAGGGTAGGGACAATGAGCAGTTCTTC
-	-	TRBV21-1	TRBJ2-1	CASTPTSGGAGNEQFF	TGTGCCAGCACCCCGACTAGCGGGGGGGCTGGCAATGAGCAGTTCTTC
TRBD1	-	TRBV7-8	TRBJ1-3	CASSILGQGASGNTIYF	TGTGCCAGCAGCATCCTAGGACAGGGGGCTTCTGGAAACACCATATATTTT
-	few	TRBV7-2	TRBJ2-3	CASSYRSGASTDTQYF	TGTGCCAGCAGCTACCGATCGGGGGCAAGCACAGATACGCAGTATTTT
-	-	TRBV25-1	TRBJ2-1	CASSPRDFLNNEQFF	TGTGCCAGCAGCCCCCGTGACTTTCTAAACAATGAGCAGTTCTTC
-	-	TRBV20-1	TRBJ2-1	CSAKGDRWGEQFF	TGCAGTGCTAAAGGGGACCGCTGGGGTGAGCAGTTCTTC
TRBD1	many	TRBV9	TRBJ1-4	CASSPRTGEAEKLFF	TGTGCCAGCAGCCCCAGGACAGGGGAGGCTGAAAAACTGTTTTTT
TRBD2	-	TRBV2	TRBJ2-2	CASRLSGGAGELFF	TGTGCCAGCAGACTAAGCGGGGGGGCCGGGGAGCTGTTTTTT
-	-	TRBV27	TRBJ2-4	CASSGDTLAKNIQYF	TGTGCCAGCAGTGGGGACACGCTAGCCAAAAACATTCAGTACTTC
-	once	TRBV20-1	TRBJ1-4	CSAIRDTATNEKLFF	TGCAGTGCTATCCGGGACACTGCAACTAATGAAAAACTGTTTTTT
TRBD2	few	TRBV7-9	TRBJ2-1	CASSQTVAGGGEQFF	TGTGCCAGCAGCCAGACCGTAGCGGGAGGGGGTGAGCAGTTCTTC
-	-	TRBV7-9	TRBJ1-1	CASSLEGFMNTEAFF	TGTGCCAGCAGCTTAGAAGGTTTTATGAACACTGAAGCTTTCTTT
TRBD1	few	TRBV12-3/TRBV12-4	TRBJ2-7	CASSRYGTGVNEQYF	TGTGCCAGCAGTCGCTATGGGACAGGGGTCAACGAGCAGTACTTC
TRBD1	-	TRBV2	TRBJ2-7	CASSADRGRKFEQYF	TGTGCCAGCAGCGCGGACAGGGGTCGAAAATTCGAGCAGTACTTC
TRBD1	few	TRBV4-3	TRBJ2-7	CASSQEGTGYYEQYF	TGCGCCAGCAGCCAAGAAGGGACAGGGTACTACGAGCAGTACTTC
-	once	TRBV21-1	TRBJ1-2	CASSKAATGTASPPNYGYTF	TGTGCCAGCAGCAAAGCGGCAACCGGGACAGCCTCTCCGCCTAACTATGGCTACACCTTC
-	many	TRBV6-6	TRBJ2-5	CASSRTRDLQETQYF	TGTGCCAGCAGTCGTACCCGCGACTTACAAGAGACCCAGTACTTC
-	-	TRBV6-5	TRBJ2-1	CASRTGCGSHNEQFF	TGTGCCAGCCGCACAGGGTGTGGTTCCCACAATGAGCAGTTCTTC